This entry is about one TCR beta chain. The sample carries other DNA sequences with the same CDR3. The data derive from a study of beta chain features in type 1 diabetes. Study-level information: What patients shared with healthy donors was a similar profile of age, gender and cell yields.

Expressed TCRB transcripts got sequenced, as all isolated RNA was reverse transcribed. About 3.5 million reads per sample on average were obtained from naive, central memory and regulatory T cell samples. Profiled with immunoSEQ multiplex PCR; TCRdb holds only in-frame clones, not every one. The sample consists of 130,000 to 150,000 clones, around 50% of them appearing once. There was one heparinised blood draw per donor, averaging about 116 mL. Between the trimmed V and J ends, which lost 4 bases and 4 bases, there was a span of 10 bases. CDR3 length: 13 residues. The germline gives CDR1 SGHDT, CDR2 YYEEEE.

Sequences were obtained from Tregs from blood. The receptor comes from a man aged 18-30 years in good health. The chain recombines TRBV5-6 with TRBJ2-3, with a tentative D call TRBD1 (6 bases). CDR3 in DNA: TGTGCCAGCAGCCTACAGGGCCCAGATACGCAGTATTTT. Its protein is CASSLQGPDTQYF.